This T cell receptor beta chain comes out of a study of blood T cells in healthy people across ages (dated by TCRdb to between 2015 and 2016). General notes on the study: In model experiments, template switching captured about one uniquely barcoded TCR beta cDNA molecule for every two T cells. Age-related changes in TCR beta repertoire diversity were measured in the study by deep sequencing normalized with unique cDNA molecular identifiers. Four age groups were formed from the donors: young (average 16 years), middle-aged (approximately 39), aged (about 68) and long-lived (approximately 78). To avoid experimental bias, donors of different ages were randomly spread across the sequencing lanes. Two additional independent replicas of 1 million unique cDNA reads from the same blood draw were analyzed for two donors (one aged 18 to 30 and one aged 80 or older).

Donors were 35 to 40 systemically healthy Caucasian individuals from Russia aged roughly 6 to 90 years. Each donor gave approximately 9.3 milliliters of peripheral blood, collected into EDTA-treated Vacutainer tubes. PBMCs were isolated by Ficoll-Paque density-gradient centrifugation, with at least 7 million obtained per sample. Trizol reagent was used to extract total RNA from PBMCs, with at least 6 micrograms per sample. For every donor, flow cytometry on a PBMC aliquot measured the percentage of naive CD45RAhigh/CD27high T cells. V and J are truncated by 4 bases and 0 bases respectively, leaving an intervening sequence of 13 bases. From the germline V gene, CDR1 is MGHDK and CDR2 is SYGVNS. The CDR3 runs 16 amino acids, cysteine and phenylalanine included. Only the CDR3 DNA is retained, 48 bases long and in frame from the first base. This clonotype has just a few counts. The target of this receptor is not known. The record has no base qualities; no much larger clone is one base away.

The paper as a whole reports these results and caveats: Total diversity estimates from one million sequenced T cells were considered lower bounds and underestimates. Observed TCR beta diversity correlated strongly with the percentage of naive T cells measured by flow cytometry. Observed TCR beta diversity per million T cells fell roughly linearly with age, and a significant reduction was already apparent by age around 40. Compared with the aged group, the long-lived group had more naive CD4+ T cells, fewer expanded clones and increased TCR diversity, a pattern suggesting age selection. The CMV infection status of donors was not known, potentially confounding age-related changes in expanded clonotypes. Since profiling was done on bulk unsorted PBMCs, naive and antigen-experienced compartments could not be conclusively compared.

Receptor amplification or capture employed 5' RACE. TCRdb names Illumina HiSeq 2500 as the instrument used. A second PCR of 7 to 11 cycles was performed with a sample-barcoded 5' primer and a J-beta primer mix. A unique molecular identifier was introduced onto each TCR beta cDNA molecule by a template-switch 5' adaptor carrying 12 random nucleotides. At least 2.5 million CDR3-containing paired-end reads were obtained from each sample. First-strand cDNA synthesis was performed from all RNA using the Mint cDNA synthesis kit, with priming by a TRBC-specific oligonucleotide. After uracil-DNA glycosylase treatment, a first 18-cycle PCR used universal primers M1SS and BC2_uni_R on all cDNA. As for the authors' bioinformatics: Normalization of each sample was performed by random selection of 1 million high-quality reads, each carrying a distinct molecular identifier. Reads sharing molecular identifiers were discarded rather than binned into consensus sequences. MiTCR, with a Q25 quality threshold and the strictest error-elimination algorithm, was used for CDR3 identification, clonotype clustering and error correction. A nonparametric unseen species model using Euler transformation provided a lower-bound estimate of total TCR beta diversity. TCRdb reanalyzed the raw reads on its own, using fastp at Q25 for trimming and MiXCR for clone calling, and kept in-frame beta chains. Every distinct CDR3 protein forms one entry, paired with its most common genes and DNA. What appears here as the V and J calls and clone size reflects TCRdb's work, not the paper's. This sample has 600,000 to 850,000 distinct CDR3 sequences in its table, and roughly 47% of those were observed once. 20% to 25% of the sample goes to the ten largest clones.

The receptor comes from a woman aged 55 to 70 in good health. Sequencing was performed on blood. The sequence links TRBV25-1 to TRBJ2-1; D gene: possibly TRBD2, on 5 matching bases. The sequenced DNA is TGTGCCAGCAGTGTCCCTAGCTCCTCCTCCTACAATGAGCAGTTCTTC. Its amino acids are CASSVPSSSSYNEQFF.